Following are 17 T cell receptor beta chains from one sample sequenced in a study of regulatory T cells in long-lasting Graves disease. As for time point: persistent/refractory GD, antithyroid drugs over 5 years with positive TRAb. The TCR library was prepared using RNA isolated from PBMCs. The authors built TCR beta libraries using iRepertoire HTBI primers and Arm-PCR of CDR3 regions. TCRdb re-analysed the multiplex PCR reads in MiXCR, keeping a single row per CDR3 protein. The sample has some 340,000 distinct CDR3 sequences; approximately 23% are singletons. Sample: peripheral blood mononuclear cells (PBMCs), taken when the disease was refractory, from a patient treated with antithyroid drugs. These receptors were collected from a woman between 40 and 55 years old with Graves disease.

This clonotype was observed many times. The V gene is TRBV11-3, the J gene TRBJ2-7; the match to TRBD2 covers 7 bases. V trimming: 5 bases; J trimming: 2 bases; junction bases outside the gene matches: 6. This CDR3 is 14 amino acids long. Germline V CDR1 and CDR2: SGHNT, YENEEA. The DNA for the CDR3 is TGTGCCAGCAGCCCGAGCGGGGATACCTACGAGCAGTACTTC. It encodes CASSPSGDTYEQYF.

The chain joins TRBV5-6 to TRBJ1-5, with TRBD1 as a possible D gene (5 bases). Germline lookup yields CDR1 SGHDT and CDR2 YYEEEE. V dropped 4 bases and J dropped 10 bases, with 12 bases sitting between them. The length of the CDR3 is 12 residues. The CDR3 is CASSVAGIPQHF. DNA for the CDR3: TGTGCCAGCAGCGTGGCAGGGATACCCCAGCATTTT.

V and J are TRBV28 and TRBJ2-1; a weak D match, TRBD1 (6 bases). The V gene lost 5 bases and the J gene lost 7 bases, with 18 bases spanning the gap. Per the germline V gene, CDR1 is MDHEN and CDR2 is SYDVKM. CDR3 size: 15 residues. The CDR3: CASSPRKQGRNEQFF. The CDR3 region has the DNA TGTGCCAGCAGTCCCCGAAAACAGGGAAGAAATGAGCAGTTCTTC.

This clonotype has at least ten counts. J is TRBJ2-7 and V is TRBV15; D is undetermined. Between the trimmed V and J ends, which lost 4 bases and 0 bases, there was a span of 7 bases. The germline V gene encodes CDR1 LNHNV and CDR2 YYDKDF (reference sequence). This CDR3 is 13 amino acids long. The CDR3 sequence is CATSIVDSYEQYF. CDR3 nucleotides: TGTGCCACCAGCATCGTAGACTCCTACGAGCAGTACTTC.

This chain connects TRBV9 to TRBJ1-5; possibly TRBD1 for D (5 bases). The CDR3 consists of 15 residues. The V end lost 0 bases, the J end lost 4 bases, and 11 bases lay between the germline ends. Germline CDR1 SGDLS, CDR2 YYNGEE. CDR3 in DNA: TGTGCCAGCAGCGTAGGAGGGGATCGAAATCAGCCCCAGCATTTT. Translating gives CASSVGGDRNQPQHF.

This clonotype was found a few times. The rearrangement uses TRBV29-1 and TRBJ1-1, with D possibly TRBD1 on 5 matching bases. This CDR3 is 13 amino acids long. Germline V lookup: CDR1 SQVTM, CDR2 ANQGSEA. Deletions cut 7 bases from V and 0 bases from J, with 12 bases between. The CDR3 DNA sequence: TGCAGCGGACGACCAGGGATGAACACTGAAGCTTTCTTT. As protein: CSGRPGMNTEAFF.

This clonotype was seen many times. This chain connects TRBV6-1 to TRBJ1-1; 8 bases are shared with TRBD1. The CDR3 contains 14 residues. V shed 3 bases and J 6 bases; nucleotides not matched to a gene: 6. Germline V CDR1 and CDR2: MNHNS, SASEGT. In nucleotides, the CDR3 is TGTGCCAGCAGTGATCTACAGGGGGGGGCTGAAGCTTTCTTT. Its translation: CASSDLQGGAEAFF.

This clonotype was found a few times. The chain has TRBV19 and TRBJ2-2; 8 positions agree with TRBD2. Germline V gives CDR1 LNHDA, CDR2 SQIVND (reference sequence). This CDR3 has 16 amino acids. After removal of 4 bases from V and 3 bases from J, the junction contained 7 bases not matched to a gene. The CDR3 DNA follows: TGTGCCAGTAGTAGCCCCGGGGGGGCGGACACCGGGGAGCTGTTTTTT. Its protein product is CASSSPGGADTGELFF.

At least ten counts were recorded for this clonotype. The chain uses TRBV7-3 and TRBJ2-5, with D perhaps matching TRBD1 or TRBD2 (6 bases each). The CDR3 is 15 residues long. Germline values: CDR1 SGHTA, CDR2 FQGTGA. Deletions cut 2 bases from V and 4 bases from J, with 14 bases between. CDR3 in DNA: TGTGCCAGCAGCTTAGAAGGGGGGCCTGGAGAGACCCAGTACTTC. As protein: CASSLEGGPGETQYF. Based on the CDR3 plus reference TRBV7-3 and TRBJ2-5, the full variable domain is GAGVSQTPSNKVTEKGKYVELRCDPISGHTALYWYRQSLGQGPEFLIYFQGTGAADDSGLPNDRFFAVRPEGSVSTLKIQRTERGDSAVYLCASSLEGGPGETQYFGPGTRLLVL.

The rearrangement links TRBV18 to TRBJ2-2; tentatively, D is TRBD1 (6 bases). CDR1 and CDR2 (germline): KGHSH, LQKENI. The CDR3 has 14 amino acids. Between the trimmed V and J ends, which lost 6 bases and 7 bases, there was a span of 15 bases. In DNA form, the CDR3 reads TGTGCCAGCTCGCAACAGGGCTTCAACGGGGAGCTGTTTTTT. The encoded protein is CASSQQGFNGELFF. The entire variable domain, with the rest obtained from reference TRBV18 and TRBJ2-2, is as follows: NAGVMQNPRHLVRRRGQEARLRCSPMKGHSHVYWYRQLPEEGLKFMVYLQKENIIDESGMPKERFSAEFPKEGPSILRIQQVVRGDSAAYFCASSQQGFNGELFFGEGSRLTVL.

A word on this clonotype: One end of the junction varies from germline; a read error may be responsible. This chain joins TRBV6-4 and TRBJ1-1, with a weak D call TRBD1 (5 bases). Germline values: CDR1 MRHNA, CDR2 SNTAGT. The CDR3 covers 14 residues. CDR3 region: CASSGGRQNTEALF. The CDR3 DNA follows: TGTGCCAGCAGTGGGGGACGGCAGAACACTGAAGCTCTCTTT.

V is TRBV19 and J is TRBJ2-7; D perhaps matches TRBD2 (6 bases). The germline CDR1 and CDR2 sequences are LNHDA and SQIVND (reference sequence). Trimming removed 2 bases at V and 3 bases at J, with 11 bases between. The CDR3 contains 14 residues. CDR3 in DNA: TGTGCCAGTAGTATAAAGACTAGGAGCTACGAGCAGTACTTC. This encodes CASSIKTRSYEQYF.

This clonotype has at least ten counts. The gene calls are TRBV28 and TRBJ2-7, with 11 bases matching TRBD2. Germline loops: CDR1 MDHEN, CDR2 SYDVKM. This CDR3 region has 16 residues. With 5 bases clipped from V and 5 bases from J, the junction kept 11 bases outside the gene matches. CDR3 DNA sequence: TGTGCCAGCAGTATCCTAACTAGCGGGGGCCCCAACGAGCAGTACTTC. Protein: CASSILTSGGPNEQYF. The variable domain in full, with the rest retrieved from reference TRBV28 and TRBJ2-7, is DVKVTQSSRYLVKRTGEKVFLECVQDMDHENMFWYRQDPGLGLRLIYFSYDVKMKEKGDIPEGYSVSREKKERFSLILESASTNQTSMYLCASSILTSGGPNEQYFGPGTRLTVT.

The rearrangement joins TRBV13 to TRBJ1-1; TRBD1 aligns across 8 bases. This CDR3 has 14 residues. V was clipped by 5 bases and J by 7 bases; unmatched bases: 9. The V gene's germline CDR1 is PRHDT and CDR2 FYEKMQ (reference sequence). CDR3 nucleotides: TGTGCCAGCAGCCGGAGCCAGGGGGCTGTTGAAGCTTTCTTT. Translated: CASSRSQGAVEAFF.

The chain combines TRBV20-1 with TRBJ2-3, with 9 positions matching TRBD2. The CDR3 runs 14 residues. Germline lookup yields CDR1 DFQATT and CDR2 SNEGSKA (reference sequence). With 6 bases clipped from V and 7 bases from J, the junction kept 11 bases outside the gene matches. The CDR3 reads CSAILAGSGHTQYF. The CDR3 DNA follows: TGCAGTGCAATCCTAGCGGGAAGTGGACATACGCAGTATTTT.

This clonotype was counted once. In nucleotides, the CDR3 is TGTGCCAGTAGCGGACATTTAACAGATACGCAGTATTTT. Amino acids: CASSGHLTDTQYF. V and J are TRBV19 and TRBJ2-3; a weak D match, TRBD1 (5 bases). This CDR3 region has 13 residues. Trimming removed 6 bases from V and 3 bases from J, with 10 bases in between. CDR1 is LNHDA and CDR2 is SQIVND in the germline V gene (reference sequence).

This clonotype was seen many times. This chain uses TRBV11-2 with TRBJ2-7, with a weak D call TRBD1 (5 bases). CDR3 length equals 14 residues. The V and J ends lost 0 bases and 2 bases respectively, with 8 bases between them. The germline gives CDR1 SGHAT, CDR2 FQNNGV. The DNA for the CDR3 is TGTGCCAGCAGCTTAGAACCCAGGGCCTACGAGCAGTACTTC. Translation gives CASSLEPRAYEQYF.